Described below is a single T cell receptor (beta chain) sequence and its context. This clonotype has only a few counts. Its antigen remains unidentified. No base qualities exist here, and no much larger clone lies one base off it. This specimen belongs to a study of CD8 T cells in ankylosing spondylitis (dated by TCRdb to the late 2010s). Context from the whole study: The study set out to find disease-linked TCR variants by profiling T cell receptor beta repertoires in ankylosing spondylitis patients and healthy donors. The full study cohort comprised approximately 23 ankylosing spondylitis patients and 110 or so healthy donors. Samples of peripheral blood were taken, and for ankylosing spondylitis patients, synovial fluid was collected as well.

Study-wide conclusions, independent of this receptor: According to the report, matched synovial fluid samples from ankylosing spondylitis patients were significantly enriched for the disease-linked clones. A CD8+ phenotype was shown by the disease-linked clones, which were found at relatively low frequencies in peripheral blood. Some of the motif variants had been reported before in the synovial fluid and blood of reactive arthritis patients, a finding that suggests common disease-initiation mechanisms. A TCR beta motif made up of several highly homologous amino acid variants appeared to be characteristic of blood from ankylosing spondylitis patients.

The V and J ends are trimmed by 6 bases and 5 bases, leaving 13 bases between them. The CDR3 has 14 amino acids, counting the end cysteine and phenylalanine. The entry retains the CDR3 DNA only, 42 bases that are in frame from base 1. Sequencing was performed on an Illumina HiSeq 2500. TCR beta libraries were prepared by quantitative 5'-RACE with molecular barcodes. The source study handled its data this way. A new computational method based on a probabilistic model of VDJ rearrangement was used to identify disease-linked TCR variants. TCRdb reprocessing: public reads trimmed at Q25 with fastp, clones called with MiXCR, in-frame beta chains kept. Rows with a matching CDR3 protein are joined into one entry that keeps the most common DNA and genes. The V and J calls shown here were made by TCRdb, not taken from the authors' results. This sample holds 84,000 or so distinct CDR3 sequences; 25% to 35% were observed only once. Of the sample, roughly 60% falls within the top ten clones.

The receptor chain draws on TRBV12-3 or TRBV12-4 and TRBJ1-4, with a weak D call of TRBD1 (6 bases match). The sequenced sample consisted of blood, either unsorted or a sorted T cell fraction (not recorded which). The receptor was derived from a male donor with ankylosing spondylitis or in good health (not recorded which). The DNA sequence is as follows: TGTGCCAGCAGCAACAGGGAACCCAATGAAAAACTGTTTTTT. This encodes CASSNREPNEKLFF.